This TCR beta chain was documented in a study of T cell responses to AZD1222 COVID-19 vaccine. Regarding the study as a whole: Spike-wide vaccine-associated CD4 TCRs dominated at 160-218 and 743-854. Reports say nearly half of spike-specific TCRs go after unmutated variant regions. Two doses of AZD1222 preceded a rise in Spike-specific TCR breadth and depth. After the peak T cell response, and only then, were repertoires sampled.

Sequencing was performed with immunoSEQ multiplex PCR; in TCRdb, only in-frame clones are kept and a portion is missing. The data contain 130,000 or so clones, just over 90% of them singletons. Germline V gene sequence: CDR1 MNHEY, CDR2 SMNVEV (reference sequence). V was shortened by 2 bases and J by 8 bases, with 9 bases between the two germline ends. This CDR3 comprises 12 residues. A note on this clone: Its antigen is unknown.

The sample in question was peripheral blood, obtained on day 0 of MenACWY control vaccination. The V and J genes are TRBV27 and TRBJ1-2; D gene uncertain. The receptor was derived from an adult in good health. The CDR3 loop reads CASSLGRGGYTF. The CDR3 DNA reads TGTGCCAGCAGTTTAGGGAGAGGAGGCTACACCTTC.